The sequence of this T cell receptor (beta chain) was determined in a study of beta chain features in type 1 diabetes. Trimming shortened V by 4 bases and J by 5 bases, and 18 bases separated the two germline ends. CDR1 is MNHEY, CDR2 SMNVEV, per germline (reference sequence). The CDR3 sequence is 15 residues long. The isolated RNA, all of it, was reverse transcribed, so expressed TCRB transcripts were what got sequenced. The protocol was immunoSEQ multiplex PCR, while the TCRdb copy is restricted to in-frame clones and leaves out a portion. The sample includes hundreds of thousands of clones, 15% to 20% of them seen just once.

The specimen was naive CD4+ T cells from blood. The chain combines TRBV27 with TRBJ2-7; D unclear. The clonotype was recovered from a woman aged 18-35 years in good health. The CDR3 sequence: CASSSPYGRLNEQYF. The CDR3 nucleotides are TGTGCCAGCAGTTCGCCTTACGGACGTCTAAACGAGCAGTACTTC.